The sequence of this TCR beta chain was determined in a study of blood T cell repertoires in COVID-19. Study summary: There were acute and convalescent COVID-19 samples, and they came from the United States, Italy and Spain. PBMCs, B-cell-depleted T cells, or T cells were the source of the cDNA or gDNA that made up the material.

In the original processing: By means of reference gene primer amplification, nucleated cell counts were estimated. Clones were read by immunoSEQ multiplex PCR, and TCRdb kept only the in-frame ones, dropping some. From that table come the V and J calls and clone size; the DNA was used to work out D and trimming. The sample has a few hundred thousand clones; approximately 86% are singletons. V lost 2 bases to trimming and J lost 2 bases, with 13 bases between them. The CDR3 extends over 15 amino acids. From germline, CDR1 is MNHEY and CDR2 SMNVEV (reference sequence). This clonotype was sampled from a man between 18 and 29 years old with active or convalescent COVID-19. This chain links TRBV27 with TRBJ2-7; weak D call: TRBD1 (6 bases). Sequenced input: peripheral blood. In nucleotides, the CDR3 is TGTGCCAGCAGTTTAATAGGGGACATCACCTACGAGCAGTACTTC. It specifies CASSLIGDITYEQYF.